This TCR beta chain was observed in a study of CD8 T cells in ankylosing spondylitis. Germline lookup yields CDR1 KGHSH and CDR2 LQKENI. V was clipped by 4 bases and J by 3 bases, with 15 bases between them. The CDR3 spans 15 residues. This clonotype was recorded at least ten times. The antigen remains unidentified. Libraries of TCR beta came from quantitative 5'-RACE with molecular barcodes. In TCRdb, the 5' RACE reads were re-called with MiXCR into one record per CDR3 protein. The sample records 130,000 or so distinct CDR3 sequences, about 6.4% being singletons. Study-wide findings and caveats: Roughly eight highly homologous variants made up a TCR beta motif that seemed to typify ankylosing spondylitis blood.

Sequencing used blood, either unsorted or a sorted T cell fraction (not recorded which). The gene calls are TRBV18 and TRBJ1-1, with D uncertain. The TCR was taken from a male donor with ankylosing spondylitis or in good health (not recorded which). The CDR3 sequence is CASSRHAGADTEAFF. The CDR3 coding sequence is TGTGCCAGCTCACGACACGCAGGAGCTGACACTGAAGCTTTCTTT.